Included here is one T cell receptor beta chain sequence, with context. The method was immunoSEQ multiplex PCR; TCRdb's version includes in-frame clones alone and lacks a portion of them. This sample has roughly 150,000 clones, with 85% to 90% found just once. The germline CDR1 and CDR2 sequences are SGHVS and FQNEAQ. V was cut by 1 base and J by 6 bases, with 24 bases left in between. This CDR3 region has 18 residues. The sample is drawn from a study of blood T cell repertoires in COVID-19. Overall study: The study drew acute and convalescent COVID-19 samples from the United States, Italy and Spain. T cells, B-cell-depleted T cells, or PBMCs supplied cDNA or gDNA.

Patients in Seattle were enrolled during active infection, then followed longitudinally. The sequence was collected from a man aged 18 to 35 with COVID-19, enrolled during active disease. Source material: peripheral blood. The V call is TRBV7-8, the J call TRBJ1-2; D might be TRBD1 (6 bases). Here the CDR3 DNA reads TGTGCCAGCAGCTTAGTGGGCGTTGGGCAGGGGAGAAAAGATGGCTACACCTTC. Its translation is CASSLVGVGQGRKDGYTF.